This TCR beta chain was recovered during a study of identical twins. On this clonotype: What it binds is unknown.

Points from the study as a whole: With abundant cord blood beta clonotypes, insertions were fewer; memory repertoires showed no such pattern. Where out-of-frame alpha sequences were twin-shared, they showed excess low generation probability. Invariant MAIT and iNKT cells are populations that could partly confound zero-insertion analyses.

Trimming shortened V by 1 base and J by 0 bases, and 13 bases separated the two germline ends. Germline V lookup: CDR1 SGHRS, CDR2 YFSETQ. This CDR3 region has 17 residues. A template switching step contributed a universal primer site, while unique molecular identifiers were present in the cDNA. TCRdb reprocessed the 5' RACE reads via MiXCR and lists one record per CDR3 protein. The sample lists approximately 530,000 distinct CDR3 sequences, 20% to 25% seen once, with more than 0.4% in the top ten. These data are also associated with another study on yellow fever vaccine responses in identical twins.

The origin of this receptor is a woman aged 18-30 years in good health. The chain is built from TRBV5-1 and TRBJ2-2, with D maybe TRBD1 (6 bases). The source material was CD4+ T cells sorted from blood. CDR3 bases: TGCGCCAGCAGCTTGAGGGGCACAGGGACGAACACCGGGGAGCTGTTTTTT. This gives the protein CASSLRGTGTNTGELFF. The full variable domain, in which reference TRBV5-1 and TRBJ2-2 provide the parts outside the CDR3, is KAGVTQTPRYLIKTRGQQVTLSCSPISGHRSVSWYQQTPGQGLQFLFEYFSETQRNKGNFPGRFSGRQFSNSRSEMNVSTLELGDSALYLCASSLRGTGTNTGELFFGEGSRLTVL.